The TCR beta chain described here comes from a study of monozygotic twins with cystic fibrosis. General observations from the study: Unrelated CF individuals shared fewer identical clonotypes than monozygotic CF twins. Median Simpson clonality of approximately 0.0091 suggested naive T cells predominated. J usage was most co-twin-similar in 8 of 16 pairs, V in 13.

Note on this clone: Its antigen is unidentified.

Repertoires were generated with immunoSEQ multiplex PCR, while TCRdb's copy carries only in-frame clones and drops some. The profile covers tens of thousands of clones, with approximately 97% appearing a single time and 0.15% taken by the ten largest. V was pared by 4 bases and J by 1 base, with 13 bases between. Germline assignment: CDR1 SGHNT and CDR2 YYREEE (reference sequence). The CDR3 is 15 amino acids. The specimen sequenced was blood. The receptor was isolated from a girl aged 10 to 17 with cystic fibrosis. The chain carries TRBV5-4 and TRBJ2-3, with D unresolved. CDR3 loop: CASSVPLAGTDTQYF. CDR3 DNA sequence: TGTGCCAGCAGCGTCCCTCTTGCGGGCACAGATACGCAGTATTTT. Drawing the rest from reference TRBV5-4 and TRBJ2-3, the complete variable domain is ETGVTQSPTHLIKTRGQQVTLRCSSQSGHNTVSWYQQALGQGPQFIFQYYREEENGRGNFPPRFSGLQFPNYSSELNVNALELDDSALYLCASSVPLAGTDTQYFGPGTRLTVL.